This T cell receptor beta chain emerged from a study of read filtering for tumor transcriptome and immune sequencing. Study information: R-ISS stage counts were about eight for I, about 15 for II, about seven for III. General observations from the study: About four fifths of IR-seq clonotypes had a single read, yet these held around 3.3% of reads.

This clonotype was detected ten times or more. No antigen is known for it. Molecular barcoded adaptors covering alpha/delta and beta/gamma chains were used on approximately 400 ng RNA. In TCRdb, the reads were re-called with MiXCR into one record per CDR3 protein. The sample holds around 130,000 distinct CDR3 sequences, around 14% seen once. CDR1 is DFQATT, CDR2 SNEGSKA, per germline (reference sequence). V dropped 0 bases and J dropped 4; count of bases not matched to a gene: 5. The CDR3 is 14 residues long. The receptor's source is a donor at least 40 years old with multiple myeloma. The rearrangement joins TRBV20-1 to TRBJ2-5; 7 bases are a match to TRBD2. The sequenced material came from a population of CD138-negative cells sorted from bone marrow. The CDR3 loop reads CSARDMREGETQYF. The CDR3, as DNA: TGCAGTGCTAGAGATATGAGGGAGGGAGAGACCCAGTACTTC.